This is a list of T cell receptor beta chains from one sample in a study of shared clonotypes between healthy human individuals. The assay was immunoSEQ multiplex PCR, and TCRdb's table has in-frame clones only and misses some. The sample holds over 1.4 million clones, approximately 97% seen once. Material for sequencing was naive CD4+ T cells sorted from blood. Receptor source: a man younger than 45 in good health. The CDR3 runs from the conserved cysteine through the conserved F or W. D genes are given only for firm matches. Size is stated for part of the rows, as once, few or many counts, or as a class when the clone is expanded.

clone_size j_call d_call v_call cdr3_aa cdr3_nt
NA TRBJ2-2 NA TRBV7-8 CASSPYWRGQNTGELFF TGTGCCAGCAGCCCTTATTGGCGGGGACAGAACACCGGGGAGCTGTTTTTT
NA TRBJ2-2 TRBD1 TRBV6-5 CASSSLLTGSTGELFF TGTGCCAGCAGTTCACTTTTGACAGGGAGCACCGGGGAGCTGTTTTTT
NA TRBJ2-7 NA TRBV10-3 CAISEGGGSYEQYF TGTGCCATCAGTGAAGGTGGGGGCTCCTACGAGCAGTACTTC
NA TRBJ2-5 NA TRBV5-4 CASSSGQIQETQYF TGTGCCAGCAGCTCCGGACAGATACAAGAGACCCAGTACTTC
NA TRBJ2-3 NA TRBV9 CASSPPNTDTQYF TGTGCCAGCAGCCCACCAAACACAGATACGCAGTATTTT
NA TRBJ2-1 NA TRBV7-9 CASSFNNEQFF TGTGCCAGCAGCTTTAACAATGAGCAGTTCTTC
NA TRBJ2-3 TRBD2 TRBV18 CASSPLEGTSGTTDTQYF TGTGCCAGCTCACCACTGGAGGGGACTAGCGGGACAACAGATACGCAGTATTTT
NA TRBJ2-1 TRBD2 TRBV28 CASSLAGASPYNEQFF TGTGCCAGCAGTTTAGCGGGAGCCAGCCCCTACAATGAGCAGTTCTTC
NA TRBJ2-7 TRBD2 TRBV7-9 CASSSISSGPYEQYF TGTGCCAGCAGCTCCATCTCTAGCGGCCCCTACGAGCAGTACTTC
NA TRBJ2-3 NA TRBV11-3 CASSSWTDTQYF TGTGCCAGCAGCTCATGGACAGATACGCAGTATTTT
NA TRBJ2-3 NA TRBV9 CASSVDYTDTQYF TGTGCCAGCAGCGTAGACTATACAGATACGCAGTATTTT
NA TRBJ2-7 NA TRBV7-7 CASSSSARMTPTYEQYF TGTGCTAGCAGCTCCAGCGCAAGGATGACACCAACCTACGAGCAGTACTTC
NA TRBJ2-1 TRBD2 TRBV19 CASRGLAGVSPQQFF TGTGCCAGTAGAGGACTAGCGGGAGTCTCGCCCCAGCAGTTCTTC
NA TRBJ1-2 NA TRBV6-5 CASSYSPQTNYGYTF TGTGCCAGCAGTTACTCGCCGCAGACTAACTATGGCTACACCTTC
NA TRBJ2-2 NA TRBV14 CASSLKGRGGGELFF TGTGCCAGCAGCCTAAAAGGAAGGGGTGGCGGGGAGCTGTTTTTT
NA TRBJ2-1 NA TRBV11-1 CASSLVGRGSNEQFF TGTGCCAGCAGCTTAGTGGGCCGCGGCAGCAATGAGCAGTTCTTC
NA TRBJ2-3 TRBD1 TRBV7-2 CASSLSGTGATDTQYF TGTGCCAGCAGCCTATCCGGGACAGGGGCCACAGATACGCAGTATTTT
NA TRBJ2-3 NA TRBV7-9 CASSRGVSTDTQYF TGTGCCAGCAGCAGGGGGGTCAGCACAGATACGCAGTATTTT
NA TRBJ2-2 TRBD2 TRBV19 CASSRLAGGTGELFF TGTGCCAGTAGTCGACTAGCGGGAGGCACCGGGGAGCTGTTTTTT
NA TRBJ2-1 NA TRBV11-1 CASSLPRQAQGENEQFF TGTGCCAGCAGCCTCCCTCGACAGGCCCAAGGGGAAAATGAGCAGTTCTTC
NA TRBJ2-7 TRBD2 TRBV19 CASSQTSGRSYEQYF TGTGCCAGTAGCCAGACTAGCGGACGCTCCTACGAGCAGTACTTC
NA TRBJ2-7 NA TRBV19 CATLSPGPLHEQYF TGTGCCACTCTATCTCCGGGACCGCTGCACGAGCAGTACTTC
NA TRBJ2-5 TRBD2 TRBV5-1 CASSLVLAGLLVGETQYF TGCGCCAGCAGCTTGGTACTAGCGGGATTGTTGGTAGGAGAGACCCAGTACTTC
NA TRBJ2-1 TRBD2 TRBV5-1 CASRASGIGDEQFF TGCGCCAGCAGGGCTAGCGGGATAGGGGATGAGCAGTTCTTC
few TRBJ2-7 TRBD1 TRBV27 CASITRDRVHEQYF TGTGCCAGCATCACCCGGGACAGGGTCCACGAGCAGTACTTC
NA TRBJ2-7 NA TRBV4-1 CASSQDLGTHYEQYF TGCGCCAGCAGCCAAGATCTGGGGACACACTACGAGCAGTACTTC
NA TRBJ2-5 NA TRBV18 CASSPLPPGQQETQYF TGTGCCAGCTCACCTCTCCCTCCTGGGCAGCAAGAGACCCAGTACTTC
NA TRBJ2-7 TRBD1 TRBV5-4 CASSLRWQGDEQYF TGTGCCAGCAGCTTGCGTTGGCAGGGGGACGAGCAGTACTTC
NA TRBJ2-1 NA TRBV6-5 CASTKGGNEQFF TGTGCCAGCACCAAAGGGGGAAATGAGCAGTTCTTC
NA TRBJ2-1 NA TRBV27 CASSSTTPFHEQFF TGTGCCAGCAGTTCTACGACCCCCTTCCATGAGCAGTTCTTC
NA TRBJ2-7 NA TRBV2 CASSVIKRAAGEQYF TGTGCCAGCAGTGTTATTAAGAGGGCGGCGGGCGAGCAGTACTTC
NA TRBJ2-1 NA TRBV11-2 CASSSSPGGHEQFF TGTGCCAGCAGCTCGAGCCCGGGGGGCCATGAGCAGTTCTTC
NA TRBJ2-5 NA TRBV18 CASSPIRDTTQETQYF TGTGCCAGCTCACCAATTAGGGACACCACTCAAGAGACCCAGTACTTC
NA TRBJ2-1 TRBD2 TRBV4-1 CASSQGLALSPKNEQFF TGCGCCAGCAGCCAAGGACTAGCGCTAAGTCCCAAGAATGAGCAGTTCTTC
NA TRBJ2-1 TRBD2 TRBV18 CASSRTSGRNNEQFF TGTGCCAGCTCACGGACTAGCGGGAGAAACAATGAGCAGTTCTTC
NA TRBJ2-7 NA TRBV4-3 CARRIKGTERASVGYEQYF TGCGCCAGGAGAATAAAAGGGACCGAGAGGGCAAGTGTGGGCTACGAGCAGTACTTC